This TCR beta chain was captured in a study of T cell repertoires in cytomegalovirus infection. Study-wide background: CMV infection and matching HLA type were both indicated by public TCR beta signatures. General observations from the study: Carriers of CMV and the relevant HLA type were discriminated by public TCR beta frequency. Dominating the ex vivo response were TCR beta clonotypes that were CMV-specific and HLA-C-restricted.

About this clonotype itself: The antigen remains unidentified.

TCRdb processed the reads anew with MiXCR; each CDR3 protein has one entry. The table shows fewer than 400,000 distinct CDR3 sequences, with over 15% occurring only once. Germline values: CDR1 WNHNN, CDR2 SYGVQD (reference sequence). The CDR3 contains 15 residues. Trimming stripped 6 bases from V and 4 bases from J, with 17 bases between. The sample consisted of PBMCs. The J gene is TRBJ2-3, the V gene TRBV10-1, with no clear D. The source of this sequence is a human donor in good health (CMV status not recorded). Some clones in this sample may be carry-over from other donors' samples. As DNA, the CDR3 is TGCGCCAGCAGCCCTACCGGGCTCCCAGCAGATACGCAGTATTTT. Encoded protein: CASSPTGLPADTQYF.